Shown below are 14 T cell receptor beta chains from a single sample sequenced in a study of blood T cell repertoires in COVID-19. Produced via immunoSEQ multiplex PCR; TCRdb's table is partial and in-frame only. The table has under 300,000 clones, roughly 90% seen once. Material: peripheral blood. The receptors were sampled from a woman in her twenties or thirties with COVID-19, enrolled during active disease.

This chain uses TRBV5-1 with TRBJ1-1, with unresolved D. The CDR3 consists of 15 residues. From germline, CDR1 is SGHRS and CDR2 YFSETQ. V shed 2 bases and J shed 4 bases, with 15 bases lying between them. CDR3: CASSFGHPGSTEAFF. CDR3 sequence (DNA): TGCGCCAGCAGCTTTGGGCATCCCGGGAGCACTGAAGCTTTCTTT.

J is TRBJ1-4 and V is TRBV30, with 10 bases matching TRBD1. Germline trimming cut 3 bases from V and 8 bases from J; bases unmatched to any gene: 6. Germline-derived CDR1 and CDR2 are GTSNPN and SVGIG (reference sequence). The length of the CDR3 is 14 residues. CDR3 region: CAWSGDRGEEKLFF. Here the CDR3 DNA reads TGTGCCTGGAGCGGGGACAGGGGAGAGGAAAAACTGTTTTTT.

The V call is TRBV5-4, the J call TRBJ2-7; D gene uncertain. The germline gives CDR1 SGHNT, CDR2 YYREEE (reference sequence). The V end was cut by 5 bases, the J end by 1 base, with 10 bases between. This CDR3 comprises 13 residues. The CDR3 spells CASREQASYEQYF. Here the CDR3 DNA reads TGTGCCAGCAGAGAGCAGGCATCCTACGAGCAGTACTTC.

Turning to this clone: This sample also contains other DNA sequences that code for the same CDR3. This chain connects TRBV5-1 to TRBJ2-7; D uncertain. The V and J ends lost 0 bases and 1 base respectively, with 8 bases between them. In germline, CDR1 is SGHRS, CDR2 YFSETQ. CDR3 length equals 14 residues. The CDR3 DNA reads TGCGCCAGCAGCTTGGTAACGGGTTCCTACGAGCAGTACTTC. Translated: CASSLVTGSYEQYF.

The V and J genes are TRBV6-5 and TRBJ2-3; maybe TRBD1 (5 bases). Trimming left V 7 bases short and J 2 bases short, with 16 bases between. Per the germline V gene, CDR1 is MNHEY and CDR2 is SVGAGI. The CDR3 length is 15 residues. The CDR3 sequence: CASIAGPHSTDTQYF. The DNA of the CDR3 is TGTGCCAGCATTGCAGGGCCCCATTCCACAGATACGCAGTATTTT.

The chain carries TRBV2 and TRBJ1-3; a possible D gene is TRBD1 (5 bases). Germline CDR1 and CDR2: SNHLY and FYNNEI. This CDR3 spans 12 amino acids. The V gene lost 5 bases and the J gene lost 11 bases, with 13 bases spanning the gap. CDR3 DNA: TGTGCCAGCAGTCACAGGACCGGCGCCATATATTTT. Residues: CASSHRTGAIYF.

The chain carries TRBV10-3 and TRBJ2-2; D perhaps matches TRBD2 (7 bases). The germline V gene encodes CDR1 ENHRY and CDR2 SYGVKD. Trimming pared 3 bases from V and 4 bases from J, leaving 12 bases between. This CDR3 is built from 15 residues. This CDR3 is CAISEQGGVTGELFF. In DNA form, the CDR3 reads TGTGCCATCAGTGAACAAGGGGGGGTCACCGGGGAGCTGTTTTTT.

This clone was recorded a few times. This chain joins TRBV7-2 and TRBJ1-5, with a weak D call TRBD1 (5 bases). Germline V gene lookup returns CDR1 SGHTA and CDR2 FQGNSA. CDR3 size: 11 residues. Trimming took off 3 bases at V and 9 bases at J, with 6 bases between the two ends. CDR3 coding DNA: TGTGCCAGCAGCTTGGGGCGGCCCCAGCATTTT. It yields the protein CASSLGRPQHF.

The chain combines TRBV9 with TRBJ2-4; 8 bases match TRBD1. The CDR3 length is 13 residues. Looked up from germline, CDR1 is SGDLS and CDR2 is YYNGEE. The junction had 1 base not matched to a gene; V was cut back by 0 bases and J by 8 bases. In DNA form, the CDR3 reads TGTGCCAGCAGCGTAGACAGGGGGTACATTCAGTACTTC. This encodes CASSVDRGYIQYF.

The chain couples TRBV6-1 to TRBJ2-5, with D tentatively TRBD1 (5 bases). There are 16 residues in the CDR3. Germline lookup yields CDR1 MNHNS and CDR2 SASEGT. V was shortened by 4 bases and J by 5 bases, with 20 bases between the two germline ends. CDR3 sequence reads: CASSAPLGVALETQYF. The CDR3 DNA is TGTGCCAGCAGTGCACCTCTAGGGGTGGCTTTGGAGACCCAGTACTTC.

This rearrangement joins TRBV30 to TRBJ2-6; 8 bases fit TRBD1. The CDR3 is 15 amino acids. The V gene's germline CDR1 is GTSNPN and CDR2 SVGIG (reference sequence). With V trimmed by 5 bases and J by 2 bases, 5 bases remained unmatched. The CDR3 coding sequence is TGTGCCTGGGGCAGGGGGCTGGCTGGGGCCAACGTCCTGACTTTC. Residues: CAWGRGLAGANVLTF. Variable domain in full (rest from reference TRBV30 and TRBJ2-6): SQTIHQWPATLVQPVGSPLSLECTVEGTSNPNLYWYRQAAGRGLQLLFYSVGIGQISSEVPQNLSASRPQDRQFILSSKKLLLSDSGFYLCAWGRGLAGANVLTFGAGSRLTVL.

The CDR3 reads CASGRGGAGNEKLFF. The CDR3 bases are TGTGCCAGCGGGCGAGGGGGCGCCGGTAATGAAAAACTGTTTTTT. V is TRBV5-4 and J is TRBJ1-4, with 7 bases that match TRBD1. The CDR3 loop spans 15 amino acids. V lost 7 bases and J lost 4; bases outside the gene matches: 10. Per germline, CDR1 SGHNT and CDR2 YYREEE (reference sequence). The full variable domain, with the rest looked up from reference TRBV5-4 and TRBJ1-4, is ETGVTQSPTHLIKTRGQQVTLRCSSQSGHNTVSWYQQALGQGPQFIFQYYREEENGRGNFPPRFSGLQFPNYSSELNVNALELDDSALYLCASGRGGAGNEKLFFGSGTQLSVL.

V and J are TRBV5-1 and TRBJ2-1; maybe TRBD2 (5 bases). The germline gives CDR1 SGHRS, CDR2 YFSETQ. The CDR3 is 12 amino acids. V gave up 4 bases and J gave up 9 bases, with 11 bases separating them. The CDR3 coding sequence is TGCGCCAGCAGCCATGACGGGGTTGAGCAGTTCTTC. It encodes CASSHDGVEQFF.

CDR3 protein: CASSPGGGTIYNEQFF. CDR3 nucleotide sequence: TGTGCCAGCAGCCCAGGCGGGGGTACGATTTACAATGAGCAGTTCTTC. This chain joins TRBV11-2 and TRBJ2-1, with 7 nucleotides matching TRBD2. Unmatched junction bases numbered 11, after V lost 5 bases and J lost 4 bases. Germline V gene lookup returns CDR1 SGHAT and CDR2 FQNNGV. This CDR3 has 16 residues.